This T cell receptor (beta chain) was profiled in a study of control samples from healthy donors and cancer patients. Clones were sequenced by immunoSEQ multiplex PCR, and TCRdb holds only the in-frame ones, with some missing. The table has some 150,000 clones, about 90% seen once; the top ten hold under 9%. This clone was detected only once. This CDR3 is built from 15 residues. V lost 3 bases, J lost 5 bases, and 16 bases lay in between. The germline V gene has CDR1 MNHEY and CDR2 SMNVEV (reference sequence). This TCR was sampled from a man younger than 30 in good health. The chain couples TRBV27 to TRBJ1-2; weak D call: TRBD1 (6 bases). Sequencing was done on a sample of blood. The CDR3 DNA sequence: TGTGCCAGCAGTTTCCTCGGGGGGGGCAGATATGGCTACACCTTC. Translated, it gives CASSFLGGGRYGYTF.